These 12 T cell receptor beta chains came from one sample sequenced in a study of T cell responses to AZD1222 COVID-19 vaccine. Sequencing used immunoSEQ multiplex PCR; TCRdb keeps in-frame clones, though not all of them. The table shows about 150,000 clones, with about 90% occurring only once. Sample: peripheral blood, taken 28 days after the second AZD1222 dose. The receptors come from an adult who received the AZD1222 COVID-19 vaccine.

The genes are TRBV5-8 and TRBJ1-4; D is ambiguous. Germline lookup yields CDR1 SGHTS and CDR2 YDEGEE. The V gene lost 4 bases and the J gene lost 5 bases, with 18 bases spanning the gap. The CDR3 totals 16 residues. In DNA, the CDR3 is TGTGCCAGCAGCAAAAATAGGGCCAGCCTCAATGAAAAACTGTTTTTT. Translated, it gives CASSKNRASLNEKLFF.

The rearrangement uses TRBV5-5 and TRBJ1-5; TRBD1 is a possible D gene (6 bases). This CDR3 contains 15 residues. Germline values: CDR1 SGHKS, CDR2 YYEKEE (reference sequence). Between the trimmed V and J ends, which lost 3 bases and 0 bases, there was a span of 10 bases. This CDR3 reads CASSSRGDSNQPQHF. CDR3 bases: TGTGCCAGCAGCTCGAGGGGGGATAGCAATCAGCCCCAGCATTTT.

The chain links TRBV28 to TRBJ1-4; D not resolved. The germline V gene has CDR1 MDHEN and CDR2 SYDVKM. The germline V and J ends were trimmed by 3 bases and 7 bases, with 6 bases remaining between them. The CDR3 length is 12 residues. CDR3 nucleotide sequence: TGTGCCAGCAGTTTGGACCTTGAAAAACTGTTTTTT. Translated: CASSLDLEKLFF.

The chain employs TRBV27 and TRBJ1-1, with no clear D. This CDR3 contains 14 residues. Looked up from germline, CDR1 is MNHEY and CDR2 is SMNVEV (reference sequence). V lost 4 bases, J lost 6 bases, and 15 bases lay in between. The CDR3 DNA follows: TGTGCCAGCAGTTCCTCGGGGTCTGGCCCTGAAGCTTTCTTT. It encodes CASSSSGSGPEAFF.

The gene calls are TRBV24-1 and TRBJ1-5; D is unresolved. Germline CDR1 KGHDR, CDR2 SFDVKD. Trimming took off 6 bases at V and 0 bases at J, with 8 bases between the two ends. This CDR3 contains 14 residues. The CDR3 loop is CATSQPYSNQPQHF. DNA for the CDR3: TGTGCCACCAGTCAGCCCTATAGCAATCAGCCCCAGCATTTT.

This chain connects TRBV7-9 to TRBJ1-2; 8 bases align to TRBD1. This CDR3 comprises 15 residues. The germline V gene encodes CDR1 SEHNR and CDR2 FQNEAQ (reference sequence). With 5 bases clipped from V and 3 bases from J, the junction kept 8 bases outside the gene matches. CDR3: CASSPGQGLDYGYTF. CDR3 DNA: TGTGCCAGCAGCCCCGGACAGGGCTTGGACTATGGCTACACCTTC.

The chain has TRBV5-1 and TRBJ2-7; 10 nucleotides agree with TRBD2. There are 15 residues in the CDR3. V shed 0 bases and J 2 bases; nucleotides not matched to a gene: 2. Germline CDR1 SGHRS, CDR2 YFSETQ. CDR3 loop: CASSLGLAGPYEQYF. Written as DNA, the CDR3 is TGCGCCAGCAGCTTGGGACTAGCGGGTCCCTACGAGCAGTACTTC.

This chain joins TRBV5-1 and TRBJ1-3; maybe TRBD1 (5 bases). In germline, CDR1 is SGHRS, CDR2 YFSETQ. The CDR3 length is 14 residues. V gave up 4 bases and J gave up 3 bases, with 11 bases separating them. The CDR3 DNA is TGCGCCAGCAGCGCGACGGGACTTGGAAACACCATATATTTT. This encodes CASSATGLGNTIYF.

The sample holds one count of this clone. This chain links TRBV3-1 (or the pseudogene TRBV3-2) with TRBJ1-3; D is uncertain. Between the trimmed V and J ends, which lost 2 bases and 1 base, there was a span of 15 bases. Per the germline V gene, CDR1 is LGHDT and CDR2 is YNNKEL (reference sequence). There are 17 residues in the CDR3. CDR3 region: CASSQSARIRSGNTIYF. The CDR3 nucleotides are TGTGCCAGCAGCCAAAGCGCCAGGATCAGGTCTGGAAACACCATATATTTT.

The rearrangement uses TRBV5-1 and TRBJ1-2; tentative D call: TRBD1 (5 bases). Per germline, CDR1 SGHRS and CDR2 YFSETQ. Between the trimmed V and J ends, which lost 4 bases and 6 bases, there was a span of 10 bases. This CDR3 is 12 amino acids long. The CDR3 region is CASSGIGDGYTF. The CDR3 DNA reads TGCGCCAGCAGCGGGATAGGGGATGGCTACACCTTC.

The V gene is TRBV10-3, the J gene TRBJ1-3; TRBD1 might be the D (6 bases). The CDR3 has 19 amino acids. Trimming pared 6 bases from V and 0 bases from J, leaving 24 bases between. Germline V gene lookup returns CDR1 ENHRY and CDR2 SYGVKD. CDR3 in amino acids: CAISPFIVAGAGSGNTIYF. The CDR3 bases are TGTGCCATCAGCCCGTTTATTGTCGCGGGGGCCGGCTCTGGAAACACCATATATTTT.

The CDR3 DNA follows: TGTGCCAGCAGTCCAGCGGGGGCGGGGAACACTGAAGCTTTCTTT. Protein product: CASSPAGAGNTEAFF. The V call is TRBV6-2 or TRBV6-3, the J call TRBJ1-1, with D maybe TRBD1 (6 bases). There are 15 residues in the CDR3. V lost 5 bases and J 1 base, leaving 14 bases between the germline ends. Germline V gene sequence: CDR1 MNHEY, CDR2 SVGEGT.